The T cell receptor (beta chain) described here comes from a study of identical twins. The study, taken as a whole, reports: Beta out-of-frame sequences displayed a weaker excess of sharing between twins.

TCRdb reprocessed the 5' RACE reads with MiXCR, giving one entry per CDR3 protein. The table shows 500,000 or so distinct CDR3 sequences, with roughly an eighth occurring only once. The CDR3 extends over 16 amino acids. Germline V gene lookup returns CDR1 MNHEY and CDR2 SVGEGT. Trimming at V came to 1 base and at J to 9 bases, leaving 8 bases not matched to a gene. This clonotype was seen many times. The antigen is unknown. This sample also belongs to another study, concerning yellow fever vaccine responses in identical twins. From that paper: Twins reportedly showed a vaccine T cell response that seemed partly convergent and partly personalized.

The chain carries TRBV6-2 or TRBV6-3 and TRBJ2-1; the match to TRBD2 covers 11 bases. This clonotype was obtained from a woman younger than 35 in good health. The material sequenced was CD4+ T cells sorted from blood. This chain's CDR3 is CASSYLGLAGGSEQFF. CDR3 sequence (DNA): TGTGCCAGCAGTTACTTGGGTCTAGCGGGAGGTAGTGAGCAGTTCTTC.